The 31 T cell receptor beta chains below come from one sample, sequenced in a study of post-analysis software for immune sequencing data. These receptors have no identified antigens. Study conclusions and caveats: Elevated frequency relative to controls characterized four or five TRBV segments in patients, TRBV5-6, TRBV5-1 and TRBV20-1 among them.

Presence of unique molecular identifiers characterized the TCR beta cDNA libraries. MiXCR was run by TCRdb on the PCR reads, yielding one entry per CDR3 protein. The sample has approximately 770,000 distinct CDR3 sequences, roughly 46% seen once; the top ten hold 4.9%. Sequencing input: blood. These TCRs come from a girl aged 5-17 years with multiple sclerosis.

This clonotype came up a few times. The chain has TRBV29-1 and TRBJ1-1; D unresolved. Per germline, CDR1 SQVTM and CDR2 ANQGSEA. CDR3 length: 13 residues. The DNA for the CDR3 is TGCACCTCCACCCGGGCAGGAGGAGATGAAGCTTTCTTT. This translates into CTSTRAGGDEAFF.

This clonotype occurred a few times. J is TRBJ2-1 and V is TRBV6-5; TRBD2 matches 12 bases. V shed 4 bases, J shed 5 bases, and the junction held 3 bases outside the gene matches. The CDR3 length is 15 residues. Germline V gene data show CDR1 as MNHEY and CDR2 as SVGAGI. CDR3 residues: CASSSLAGGHNEQFF. CDR3 nucleotide sequence: TGTGCCAGCAGTTCCCTAGCGGGGGGGCACAATGAGCAGTTCTTC.

This clonotype was detected only a few times. This sequence joins TRBV20-1 and TRBJ2-3; 11 bases align to TRBD2. The CDR3 has 15 amino acids. Trimming at V came to 5 bases and at J to 5 bases, leaving 9 bases not matched to a gene. Per germline, CDR1 DFQATT and CDR2 SNEGSKA (reference sequence). The CDR3 DNA is TGCAGTGCTCCTCAGACTAGCGGGAAAGTAGATACGCAGTATTTT. Amino acids: CSAPQTSGKVDTQYF.

The gene calls are TRBV12-3 or TRBV12-4 and TRBJ2-1, with TRBD2 identical over 8 bases. This CDR3 is 14 amino acids long. V was pared by 2 bases and J by 7 bases, with 4 bases of the junction left unmatched. The CDR3 is CASSLREGTNEQFF. The CDR3 DNA follows: TGTGCCAGCAGTTTACGGGAGGGGACTAATGAGCAGTTCTTC.

The chain couples TRBV19 to TRBJ2-5; D remains ambiguous. V was clipped by 5 bases and J by 5 bases, with 15 bases between them. Germline V gene data show CDR1 as LNHDA and CDR2 as SQIVND (reference sequence). The CDR3 covers 14 residues. The CDR3, as DNA: TGTGCCAGTAGTCGGGCAGCTTTTTCGGAGACCCAGTACTTC. The encoded protein is CASSRAAFSETQYF.

V gene TRBV20-1 combines with J gene TRBJ1-2; D uncertain. With 5 bases removed from V and 4 bases from J, the gap between germline ends came to 14 bases. The length of the CDR3 is 13 residues. Per the germline V gene, CDR1 is DFQATT and CDR2 is SNEGSKA (reference sequence). The CDR3 loop reads CSASHLNVYGYTF. Written as DNA, the CDR3 is TGCAGTGCTTCCCACTTAAATGTCTATGGCTACACCTTC.

This clonotype has a handful of counts. The chain links TRBV4-2 to TRBJ1-6; possibly TRBD1 for D (6 bases). CDR3 length: 16 residues. V lost 0 bases, J lost 6 bases, and 12 bases lay in between. The germline gives CDR1 LGHNA, CDR2 YNFKEQ. The CDR3 DNA is TGTGCCAGCAGCCAAGATAGGGGGTTGGGTAATTCACCCCTCCACTTT. Translating it yields CASSQDRGLGNSPLHF.

The CDR3 DNA follows: TGTGCCATCAGTGATCCCCCCTCGGCGAACACTGAAGCTTTCTTT. Amino acids: CAISDPPSANTEAFF. The J gene is TRBJ1-1, the V gene TRBV10-3; D is undetermined. Germline V lookup: CDR1 ENHRY, CDR2 SYGVKD. This CDR3 region has 15 residues. Deletions cut 3 bases from V and 1 base from J, with 12 bases between.

The chain combines TRBV6-6 with TRBJ1-5, with D hard to call. The CDR3 loop spans 14 amino acids. V was pared by 5 bases and J by 0 bases, with 8 bases between. Germline V lookup: CDR1 MNHNY, CDR2 SVGAGI (reference sequence). In DNA form, the CDR3 reads TGTGCCAGCAGTCTGAGGCTTAGCAATCAGCCCCAGCATTTT. As protein: CASSLRLSNQPQHF.

The DNA of the CDR3 is TGCAGCGTTGTTGGGGGACTACTGCCCGAGCAGTACTTC. Translation: CSVVGGLLPEQYF. This chain connects TRBV29-1 to TRBJ2-4; TRBD2 agrees at 7 bases. The J call is in doubt because the DNA end fits TRBJ2-7 better. The V gene's germline CDR1 is SQVTM and CDR2 ANQGSEA. This CDR3 is 13 amino acids long.

This clonotype was found a few times. The CDR3 spells CASSSWADTQYF. CDR3 sequence (DNA): TGTGCCAGCAGTTCCTGGGCAGATACGCAGTATTTT. The chain has TRBV6-2 or TRBV6-3 and TRBJ2-3; D ambiguous. The CDR3 is 12 residues long. Germline lookup yields CDR1 MNHEY and CDR2 SVGEGT. V was trimmed by 4 bases and J by 4 bases, leaving 6 bases between them.

This sequence joins TRBV7-3 and TRBJ2-1; D possibly corresponds to TRBD2 (6 bases). Trimming pared 5 bases from V and 8 bases from J, leaving 19 bases between. Germline V lookup: CDR1 SGHTA, CDR2 FQGTGA. The CDR3 consists of 15 residues. CDR3 in DNA: TGTGCCAGCAGCCCTCGGACCTCAACGGGGGATGAGCAGTTCTTC. It specifies CASSPRTSTGDEQFF. Full variable domain (missing parts from reference TRBV7-3 and TRBJ2-1): GAGVSQTPSNKVTEKGKYVELRCDPISGHTALYWYRQSLGQGPEFLIYFQGTGAADDSGLPNDRFFAVRPEGSVSTLKIQRTERGDSAVYLCASSPRTSTGDEQFFGPGTRLTVL.

This clonotype turned up a few times. Mismatch with germline at one junction end may stem from a read error. The rearrangement uses TRBV6-6 and TRBJ2-7, with TRBD2 matching 9 bases. CDR1 is MNHNY, CDR2 SVGAGI, per germline (reference sequence). This CDR3 spans 15 amino acids. This chain's CDR3 is CASSFGLALSCEQYF. CDR3 nucleotide sequence: TGTGCCAGCAGTTTTGGACTAGCGTTATCCTGCGAGCAGTACTTC.

This clonotype was seen only a few times. The chain links TRBV7-9 to TRBJ2-5; the match to TRBD1 covers 9 bases. The J call may not be correct, given that the DNA end is closer to TRBJ2-7. Looked up from germline, CDR1 is SEHNR and CDR2 is FQNEAQ (reference sequence). The CDR3 is 13 amino acids. CDR3 sequence: CASSLGTGAEQYF. The CDR3, as DNA: TGTGCCAGCAGCTTAGGGACAGGGGCCGAGCAGTACTTC.

The V call is TRBV7-8, the J call TRBJ2-1; 10 positions agree with TRBD1. V was pared by 7 bases and J by 4 bases, with 4 bases of the junction left unmatched. The CDR3 has 14 residues. In germline, CDR1 is SGHVS, CDR2 FQNEAQ. The chain's CDR3 is CASNPGQGYNEQFF. The DNA for the CDR3 is TGTGCCAGCAACCCGGGACAGGGGTACAATGAGCAGTTCTTC. The whole variable domain, filled in from reference TRBV7-8 and TRBJ2-1, reads GAGVSQSPRYKVAKRGQDVALRCDPISGHVSLFWYQQALGQGPEFLTYFQNEAQLDKSGLPSDRFFAERPEGSVSTLKIQRTQQEDSAVYLCASNPGQGYNEQFFGPGTRLTVL.

This clonotype has just a few counts. The chain combines TRBV12-5 with TRBJ2-7, with D perhaps being TRBD1 or TRBD2 (6 bases each). Trimming took 7 bases from V and 5 from J, leaving 21 bases between them. The CDR3 totals 15 residues. The V gene's germline CDR1 is LGHNT and CDR2 FRNRAP. CDR3 sequence (DNA): TGTGCTAGTGCCCTCCTAGGGGGGAGTAACGACGAGCAGTACTTC. This translates into CASALLGGSNDEQYF.

In its sample, this clonotype was seen a few times. V is TRBV28 and J is TRBJ2-3; D tentatively reads TRBD1 or TRBD2 (5 bases each). The CDR3 covers 15 residues. With 6 bases removed from V and 1 base from J, the gap between germline ends came to 14 bases. Germline lookup yields CDR1 MDHEN and CDR2 SYDVKM. CDR3 residues: CASSRQVGGTDTQYF. The CDR3 DNA reads as TGTGCCAGCAGCCGCCAGGTGGGGGGCACAGATACGCAGTATTTT.

The chain carries TRBV5-1 and TRBJ2-1, with 7 positions matching TRBD2. The CDR3 has 14 residues. Germline values: CDR1 SGHRS, CDR2 YFSETQ. Trimming took 2 bases from V and 7 from J; bases not matched to a gene: 6. The CDR3 bases are TGCGCCAGCAGCTTTGAACTAGCGACAAATGAGCAGTTCTTC. Translating it yields CASSFELATNEQFF.

Here the CDR3 DNA reads TGTGCCAGCAGTTTGGGGGTTGGGTCGGGCAATGAGCAGTTCTTC. It specifies CASSLGVGSGNEQFF. The chain combines TRBV27 with TRBJ2-1; perhaps D is TRBD1 or TRBD2 (5 bases each). The CDR3 loop spans 15 amino acids. Germline lookup yields CDR1 MNHEY and CDR2 SMNVEV (reference sequence). Trimming pared 3 bases from V and 6 bases from J, leaving 15 bases between.

The chain uses TRBV25-1 and TRBJ2-1, with D perhaps given as TRBD1 or TRBD2 (5 bases each). The CDR3 covers 15 residues. Germline CDR1 is MGHDK and CDR2 is SYGVNS. V lost 5 bases and J 9 bases, leaving 20 bases between the germline ends. The CDR3 nucleotides are TGTGCCAGCAGTCAATCGCCAACCCAGAGGGGTGAGCAGTTCTTC. Protein: CASSQSPTQRGEQFF.

This clonotype was seen more than once but under ten times. The chain joins TRBV10-1 to TRBJ2-1; D not certain. V was cut by 0 bases and J by 7 bases, with 10 bases left in between. This CDR3 comprises 14 residues. Germline lookup yields CDR1 WNHNN and CDR2 SYGVQD (reference sequence). The DNA for the CDR3 is TGCGCCAGCAGTGAGTCGATCGGGCAGAATGAGCAGTTCTTC. Its protein product is CASSESIGQNEQFF.

In this sample, this clonotype turned up a few times. The CDR3 nucleotides read TGCAGTGCTTACCGACCCAGTACGACAAAGGGTGAGCAGTTCTTC. Protein product: CSAYRPSTTKGEQFF. J is TRBJ2-1 and V is TRBV20-1; D uncertain. Trimming shortened V by 5 bases and J by 9 bases, and 23 bases separated the two germline ends. Germline lookup yields CDR1 DFQATT and CDR2 SNEGSKA (reference sequence). The CDR3 contains 15 residues.

V is TRBV29-1 and J is TRBJ2-3; D tentatively reads TRBD1 or TRBD2 (7 bases each). Germline loops: CDR1 SQVTM, CDR2 ANQGSEA. This CDR3 spans 14 amino acids. The V end was cut by 4 bases, the J end by 4 bases, with 15 bases between. This chain's CDR3 is CSVVSAGGADTQYF. CDR3 DNA: TGCAGCGTTGTTAGCGCAGGGGGGGCAGATACGCAGTATTTT.

Turning to this clonotype: Mismatch with germline at one junction end may stem from a read error. The chain is built from TRBV24-1 and TRBJ2-3; D ambiguous. Germline V CDR1 and CDR2: KGHDR, SFDVKD. The CDR3 sequence is 16 residues long. The CDR3: CATSDFSRAGTDTQYF. The CDR3 DNA follows: TGCGCCACCAGTGATTTTTCAAGGGCCGGCACAGATACGCAGTATTTT.

In this sample, this clonotype turned up a few times. This sequence joins TRBV5-1 and TRBJ2-7; 7 nucleotides match TRBD1. Germline lookup yields CDR1 SGHRS and CDR2 YFSETQ. V dropped 5 bases and J dropped 6; count of bases not matched to a gene: 11. The CDR3 contains 14 residues. This CDR3 is CASRTGTAPLEQYF. The CDR3 DNA follows: TGCGCCAGCAGAACCGGGACAGCCCCCCTCGAGCAGTACTTC.

This clonotype showed up just a few times. CDR3 nucleotides: TGCAGCGGCCGGTCCTATGCGGGCACCGAGCAGTACTTC. It specifies CSGRSYAGTEQYF. The chain employs TRBV29-1 and TRBJ2-7; D is perhaps TRBD2 (5 bases). The length of the CDR3 is 13 residues. Trimming shortened V by 7 bases and J by 6 bases, and 19 bases separated the two germline ends. Per germline, CDR1 SQVTM and CDR2 ANQGSEA.

This clonotype occurred a few times. The V call is TRBV20-1, the J call TRBJ1-2, with 8 bases identical to TRBD1. Per the germline V gene, CDR1 is DFQATT and CDR2 is SNEGSKA (reference sequence). The CDR3 consists of 14 residues. The V gene end was trimmed by 3 bases and the J gene end by 2 bases; junction bases not matched to a gene: 5. CDR3 nucleotides: TGCAGTGCTAGTACAGGGGGTTTAAACTATGGCTACACCTTC. Its translation is CSASTGGLNYGYTF.

The V gene is TRBV6-2 or TRBV6-3, the J gene TRBJ2-4, with no clear D. V was pared by 2 bases and J by 0 bases, with 20 bases between. The CDR3 has 19 amino acids. Per germline, CDR1 MNHEY and CDR2 SVGEGT. This CDR3 reads CASSYMVWEIQPAKNIQYF. In DNA form, the CDR3 reads TGTGCCAGCAGTTACATGGTTTGGGAAATCCAGCCAGCCAAAAACATTCAGTACTTC.

This chain connects TRBV25-1 to TRBJ2-1; possible D gene TRBD1, 6 bases. V shed 4 bases and J shed 0 bases, with 19 bases lying between them. This CDR3 has 18 residues. Germline loops: CDR1 MGHDK, CDR2 SYGVNS. CDR3: CASSVGYYRVSSYNEQFF. In DNA form, the CDR3 reads TGTGCCAGCAGTGTTGGGTATTACAGGGTCAGCTCCTACAATGAGCAGTTCTTC. The complete variable domain, with remaining parts taken from reference TRBV25-1 and TRBJ2-1, reads EADIYQTPRYLVIGTGKKITLECSQTMGHDKMYWYQQDPGMELHLIHYSYGVNSTEKGDLSSESTVSRIRTEHFPLTLESARPSHTSQYLCASSVGYYRVSSYNEQFFGPGTRLTVL.

J is TRBJ2-7 and V is TRBV5-1; D is ambiguous. Germline CDR1 is SGHRS and CDR2 is YFSETQ. V was cut by 4 bases and J by 2 bases, with 16 bases left in between. This CDR3 is 15 amino acids long. CDR3 DNA sequence: TGCGCCAGCAGCCCTACATCCTGGCGCACCTACGAGCAGTACTTC. Translating gives CASSPTSWRTYEQYF.

V usage is TRBV7-2 and J usage is TRBJ2-5, with D possibly TRBD2 on 5 matching bases. Germline lookup yields CDR1 SGHTA and CDR2 FQGNSA. V dropped 3 bases and J dropped 5 bases, with 13 bases sitting between them. This CDR3 contains 14 residues. The CDR3 reads CASSFRAPGETQYF. CDR3 in DNA: TGTGCCAGCAGCTTTAGGGCTCCGGGGGAGACCCAGTACTTC.